Described below is a single T cell receptor beta chain sequence and its context. Its specificity is not known. The data were produced by immunoSEQ multiplex PCR, yet TCRdb's version contains in-frame clones alone and is incomplete. Altogether hundreds of thousands of clones are present, around 74% being singletons, with the ten largest covering approximately 1.7%. This specimen comes from a study of shared clonotypes between healthy human individuals. Germline V gene lookup returns CDR1 LGHNA and CDR2 YNFKEQ. Germline trimming cut 0 bases from V and 4 bases from J; bases unmatched to any gene: 7. CDR3 length: 16 amino acids. The study's findings and limits: Non-shared clonotypes displayed generation probabilities falling below those of clonotypes present in all four donors. Naive subsets generally had larger estimated richness than memory subsets. A limitation of the genetic and exposure-history diversity represented arose from few donors.

Sequenced sample: memory CD4+ T cells sorted from blood. Subset described: CD45RA-negative fraction. The chain carries TRBV4-2 and TRBJ2-3, with 7 bases identical to TRBD2. The receptor comes from a woman in her twenties or thirties in good health. CDR3 in amino acids: CASSQEFAGDADTQYF. In DNA form, the CDR3 reads TGTGCCAGCAGCCAAGAGTTCGCGGGAGATGCAGATACGCAGTATTTT.